This passage covers 17 T cell receptor beta chains from one sample sequenced in a study of blood T cells in healthy people across ages. Sample-barcoded 5' priming and a J-beta primer mix drove a second PCR of about 7 to 12 cycles. One entry per CDR3 protein results from TCRdb running MiXCR on the 5' RACE reads. The table shows about 650,000 distinct CDR3 sequences, with approximately 30% occurring only once. Sequencing used blood. These receptors all come from a woman of 80 years or more in good health.

This clonotype was seen repeatedly, ten times or more. The V and J genes are TRBV5-6 and TRBJ2-2, with a weak D call TRBD1 (6 bases). Germline V gene lookup returns CDR1 SGHDT and CDR2 YYEEEE. V was clipped by 1 base and J by 0 bases, with 10 bases between them. The CDR3 runs to 16 residues. CDR3 loop: CASSLRGGSNTGELFF. For the CDR3, the DNA is TGTGCCAGCAGCTTGAGAGGGGGTTCGAACACCGGGGAGCTGTTTTTT.

The rearrangement uses TRBV7-9 and TRBJ1-1; D perhaps matches TRBD1 (6 bases). This CDR3 contains 15 residues. V was pared by 2 bases and J by 3 bases, with 13 bases between. In germline, CDR1 is SEHNR, CDR2 FQNEAQ (reference sequence). In DNA, the CDR3 is TGTGCCAGCAGCTTATGGCGGGGGGCGGACACTGAAGCTTTCTTT. The encoded protein is CASSLWRGADTEAFF. Variable domain in full (rest from reference TRBV7-9 and TRBJ1-1): DTGVSQNPRHKITKRGQNVTFRCDPISEHNRLYWYRQTLGQGPEFLTYFQNEAQLEKSRLLSDRFSAERPKGSFSTLEIQRTEQGDSAMYLCASSLWRGADTEAFFGQGTRLTVV.

As concerns this clonotype: A read error may be the cause here, since a much bigger clone is one base away. The chain links TRBV20-1 to TRBJ2-7, with a tentative D call TRBD1 (6 bases). CDR3 length: 12 residues. Germline V gene data show CDR1 as DFQATT and CDR2 as SNEGSKA (reference sequence). The CDR3 loop is CRASGQSYEQYF. DNA for the CDR3: TGCAGGGCCAGCGGACAGTCCTACGAGCAGTACTTC.

This clonotype has a handful of counts. The chain is built from TRBV30 and TRBJ1-4; perhaps TRBD1 as D (5 bases). Per germline, CDR1 GTSNPN and CDR2 SVGIG (reference sequence). V was cut by 4 bases and J by 10 bases, with 16 bases left in between. The CDR3 loop spans 13 amino acids. This CDR3 is CAWKGSGGVKLFF. In nucleotides, the CDR3 is TGTGCCTGGAAAGGGTCTGGGGGAGTAAAACTGTTTTTT.

This clonotype occurred many times. The chain is built from TRBV6-6 and TRBJ1-2; 8 nucleotides line up with TRBD1. In germline, CDR1 is MNHNY, CDR2 SVGAGI (reference sequence). This CDR3 contains 14 residues. The trim removed 6 bases at V and 2 bases at J, leaving 5 bases unmatched. The CDR3 bases are TGTGCCAGCAGAGGACAGGGCCAGAACTATGGCTACACCTTC. This gives the protein CASRGQGQNYGYTF.

This clonotype was observed many times. The V gene is TRBV15, the J gene TRBJ1-5; D is ambiguous. V was pared by 2 bases and J by 1 base, with 6 bases between. Germline CDR1 LNHNV, CDR2 YYDKDF (reference sequence). CDR3 length: 14 amino acids. CDR3: CATSRLDSNQPQHF. CDR3 sequence (DNA): TGTGCCACCAGCAGACTAGACAGCAATCAGCCCCAGCATTTT.

This clonotype appeared many times. V gene TRBV7-9 combines with J gene TRBJ2-5; TRBD1 is a possible D gene (5 bases). The CDR3 spans 14 residues. CDR1 SEHNR and CDR2 FQNEAQ come from the germline V gene (reference sequence). V lost 5 bases and J lost 5, with 15 bases in between. The CDR3 nucleotides are TGTGCCAGCAGCCAGCAGTCCAGGGCCGAGACCCAGTACTTC. Its protein is CASSQQSRAETQYF.

The CDR3 here is CASSQGSVAASYYTF. The CDR3 nucleotides are TGTGCCAGCAGCCAAGGATCTGTGGCAGCCTCCTACTACACCTTC. The chain recombines TRBV14 with TRBJ1-2, with D unresolved. The CDR3 extends over 15 amino acids. Germline-derived CDR1 and CDR2 are SGHDN and FVKESK. Trimming pared 1 base from V and 10 bases from J, leaving 19 bases between. Combining the CDR3 with reference TRBV14 and TRBJ1-2 gives the whole variable domain EAGVTQFPSHSVIEKGQTVTLRCDPISGHDNLYWYRRVMGKEIKFLLHFVKESKQDESGMPNNRFLAERTGGTYSTLKVQPAELEDSGVYFCASSQGSVAASYYTFGSGTRLTVV.

CDR3 bases: TGCAGCGTTGAATTTGCGGAAGGGGTAGATACGCAGTATTTT. This translates into CSVEFAEGVDTQYF. The chain recombines TRBV29-1 with TRBJ2-3; weak D call: TRBD1 (5 bases). Trimming removed 2 bases at V and 5 bases at J, with 14 bases between. The germline gives CDR1 SQVTM, CDR2 ANQGSEA. The CDR3 consists of 14 residues.

About this clonotype itself: This could be a read error, since a much larger clone is one nucleotide away. The J gene is TRBJ2-3, the V gene TRBV24-1; TRBD1 agrees at 7 bases. V lost 12 bases, J lost 3 bases, and 11 bases stayed unmatched. Germline CDR1 and CDR2: KGHDR and SFDVKD. The CDR3 is 14 residues long. The DNA for the CDR3 is TGTGCCGCCACCAGAGGACAGGCTACAGATACGCAGTATTTT. Its protein is CAATRGQATDTQYF.

In its sample, this clonotype was seen many times. The chain joins TRBV6-6 to TRBJ2-3, with 10 bases lining up with TRBD1. CDR3 size: 16 residues. CDR1 and CDR2 (germline): MNHNY, SVGAGI (reference sequence). After removal of 6 bases from V and 5 bases from J, the junction contained 11 bases not matched to a gene. CDR3 coding DNA: TGTGCCAGCAGGTTACATGACAGGGGGCTAAAAGATACGCAGTATTTT. This encodes CASRLHDRGLKDTQYF.

This clonotype was recorded once. V gene TRBV6-1 combines with J gene TRBJ2-3, with 9 nucleotides matching TRBD1. Germline loops: CDR1 MNHNS, CDR2 SASEGT. This CDR3 is built from 15 residues. Unmatched junction bases numbered 4, after V lost 1 base and J lost 5 bases. CDR3 sequence reads: CASSEGQGVGDTQYF. The CDR3 bases are TGTGCCAGCAGTGAAGGACAGGGGGTTGGAGATACGCAGTATTTT.

In its sample, this clonotype was seen a few times. The V call is TRBV3-1, the J call TRBJ2-1; D uncertain. The J call may be faulty, since TRBJ2-7 better matches the DNA end. Germline values: CDR1 LGHDT, CDR2 YNNKEL (reference sequence). This CDR3 has 13 residues. CDR3 in DNA: TGTGCCAGCAGCCAAAACAGTTACAATGAGCAGTACTTC. The encoded protein is CASSQNSYNEQYF.

The chain links TRBV27 to TRBJ2-1; no firm D call. CDR3 length equals 15 residues. Germline V gene lookup returns CDR1 MNHEY and CDR2 SMNVEV (reference sequence). The V and J ends lost 4 bases and 6 bases respectively, with 16 bases between them. CDR3 DNA sequence: TGTGCCAGCAGTTCCAAAGGTCTCCCGGGCAATGAGCAGTTCTTC. Its protein is CASSSKGLPGNEQFF.

The sample holds many counts of this clonotype. The chain carries TRBV3-1 and TRBJ2-7, with D possibly being TRBD2 (7 bases). V gave up 0 bases and J gave up 2 bases, with 11 bases separating them. Per the germline V gene, CDR1 is LGHDT and CDR2 is YNNKEL (reference sequence). CDR3 length: 15 amino acids. As DNA, the CDR3 is TGTGCCAGCAGCCAAGACGTAGGGGGGGCCTACGAGCAGTACTTC. It codes for CASSQDVGGAYEQYF.

The table lists this clonotype with a count of one. At one end the junction does not follow the germline gene, possibly because of a read error. The chain is built from TRBV12-3 or TRBV12-4 and TRBJ1-2; D not certain. CDR3 size: 13 residues. The CDR3 spells CAGSLPANYGYTF. As DNA, the CDR3 is TGTGCCGGCAGCTTGCCGGCTAACTATGGCTACACCTTC.

This clonotype was seen many times. The chain couples TRBV7-2 to TRBJ2-4, with a possible D match to TRBD2 (7 bases). CDR1 is SGHTA, CDR2 FQGNSA, per germline. V lost 7 bases to trimming and J lost 9 bases, with 16 bases between them. The CDR3 totals 13 residues. CDR3 sequence reads: CASNKGGFSIQYF. The CDR3 region has the DNA TGTGCCAGCAACAAGGGGGGGTTTAGCATTCAGTACTTC.